What follows describes a single T cell receptor beta chain. Using immunoSEQ multiplex PCR, the repertoire was profiled, and TCRdb retains in-frame clones only, with some absent. Of about 130,000 clones in the sample, roughly 89% are singletons; the top ten hold 1% to 1.5%. The data derive from a study of cytomegalovirus exposure and HLA in healthy donors. J lost 5 bases, V lost 8 bases, and 5 bases had no gene match. From germline, CDR1 is SEHNR and CDR2 FQNEAQ (reference sequence). The CDR3 has 13 amino acids. This chain uses TRBV7-9 with TRBJ1-4; 7 bases agree with TRBD1. Material for sequencing was PBMCs. The sequence was obtained from a woman younger than 35 in good health and CMV-seronegative. The chain's CDR3 is CASWAGGNEKLFF. The CDR3 nucleotides read TGTGCCAGCTGGGCAGGGGGAAATGAAAAACTGTTTTTT. The full variable domain, in which reference TRBV7-9 and TRBJ1-4 provide the parts outside the CDR3, is DTGVSQNPRHKITKRGQNVTFRCDPISEHNRLYWYRQTLGQGPEFLTYFQNEAQLEKSRLLSDRFSAERPKGSFSTLEIQRTEQGDSAMYLCASWAGGNEKLFFGSGTQLSVL.